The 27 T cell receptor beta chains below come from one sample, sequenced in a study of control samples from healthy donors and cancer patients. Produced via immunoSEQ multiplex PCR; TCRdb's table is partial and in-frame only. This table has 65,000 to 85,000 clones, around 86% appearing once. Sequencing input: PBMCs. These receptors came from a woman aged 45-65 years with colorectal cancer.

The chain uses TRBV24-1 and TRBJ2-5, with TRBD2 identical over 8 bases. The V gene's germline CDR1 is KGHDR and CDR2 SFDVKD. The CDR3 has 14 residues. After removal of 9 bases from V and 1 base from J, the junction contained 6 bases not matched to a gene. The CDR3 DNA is TGTGCCACCCATAGCGGGGTACCCCAAGAGACCCAGTACTTC. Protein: CATHSGVPQETQYF.

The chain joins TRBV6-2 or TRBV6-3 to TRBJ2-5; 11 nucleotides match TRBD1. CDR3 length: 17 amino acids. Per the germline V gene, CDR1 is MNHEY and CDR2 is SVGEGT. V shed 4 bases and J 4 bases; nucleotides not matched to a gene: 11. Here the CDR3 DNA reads TGTGCCAGCAGTTTCCGCAGGACAGGGGGCGAGAGAGAGACCCAGTACTTC. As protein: CASSFRRTGGERETQYF.

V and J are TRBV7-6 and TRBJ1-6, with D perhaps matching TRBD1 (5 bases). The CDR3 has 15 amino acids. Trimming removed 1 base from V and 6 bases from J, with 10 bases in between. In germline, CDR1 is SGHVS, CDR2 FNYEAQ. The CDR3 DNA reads TGTGCCAGCAGCTTAGGCCATGGGGGTAATTCACCCCTCCACTTT. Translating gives CASSLGHGGNSPLHF. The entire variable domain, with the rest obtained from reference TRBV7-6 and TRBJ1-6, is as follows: GAGVSQSPRYKVTKRGQDVALRCDPISGHVSLYWYRQALGQGPEFLTYFNYEAQQDKSGLPNDRFSAERPEGSISTLTIQRTEQRDSAMYRCASSLGHGGNSPLHFGNGTRLTVT.

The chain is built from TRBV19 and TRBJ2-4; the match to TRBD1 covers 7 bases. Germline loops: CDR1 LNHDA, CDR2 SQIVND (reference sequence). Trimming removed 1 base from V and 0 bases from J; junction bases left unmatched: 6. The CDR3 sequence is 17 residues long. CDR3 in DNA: TGTGCCAGTAGTATAGTGGGGCAGGGGGTAGCCAAAAACATTCAGTACTTC. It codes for CASSIVGQGVAKNIQYF.

In nucleotides, the CDR3 is TGTGCCAGCAGCCCCCAGGGTTGGGGGACTGAAGCTTTCTTT. Its protein is CASSPQGWGTEAFF. The V and J genes are TRBV3-1 (or the pseudogene TRBV3-2) and TRBJ1-1; TRBD1 might be the D (5 bases). The germline gives CDR1 LGHDT, CDR2 YNNKEL (reference sequence). V lost 4 bases and J 5 bases, leaving 14 bases between the germline ends. The CDR3 totals 14 residues.

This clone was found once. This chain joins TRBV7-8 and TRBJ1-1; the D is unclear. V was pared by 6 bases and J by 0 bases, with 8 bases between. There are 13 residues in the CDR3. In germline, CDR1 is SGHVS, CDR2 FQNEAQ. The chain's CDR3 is CASRFRVNTEAFF. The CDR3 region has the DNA TGTGCCAGCAGGTTTAGGGTGAACACTGAAGCTTTCTTT.

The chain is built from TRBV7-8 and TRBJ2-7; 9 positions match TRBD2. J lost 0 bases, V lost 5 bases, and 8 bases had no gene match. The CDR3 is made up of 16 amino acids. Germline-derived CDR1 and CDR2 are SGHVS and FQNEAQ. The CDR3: CASSPLAGEASYEQYV. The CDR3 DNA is TGTGCCAGCAGCCCCTTAGCGGGGGAGGCCTCCTACGAGCAGTACGTC.

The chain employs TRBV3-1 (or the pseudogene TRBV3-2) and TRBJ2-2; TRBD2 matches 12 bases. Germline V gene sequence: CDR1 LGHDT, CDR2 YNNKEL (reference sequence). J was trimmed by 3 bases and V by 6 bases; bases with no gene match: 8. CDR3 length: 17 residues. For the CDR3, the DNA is TGTGCCAGCAGTCCTCGACTAGCGGGGGCCGACACCGGGGAGCTGTTTTTT. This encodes CASSPRLAGADTGELFF.

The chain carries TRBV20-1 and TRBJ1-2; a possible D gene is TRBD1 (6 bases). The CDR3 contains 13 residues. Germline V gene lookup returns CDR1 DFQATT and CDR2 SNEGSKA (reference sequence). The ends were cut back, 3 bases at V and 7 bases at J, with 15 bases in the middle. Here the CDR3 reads CSASADRSGGYTF. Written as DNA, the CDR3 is TGCAGTGCTAGTGCTGACAGGAGTGGTGGCTACACCTTC.

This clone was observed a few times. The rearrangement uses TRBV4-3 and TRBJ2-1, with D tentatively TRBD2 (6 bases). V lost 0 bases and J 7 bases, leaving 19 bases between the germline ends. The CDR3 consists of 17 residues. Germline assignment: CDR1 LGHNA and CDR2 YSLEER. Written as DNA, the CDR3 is TGCGCCAGCAGCCAAGATTATAGCGGTCTGACTCGAAATGAGCAGTTCTTC. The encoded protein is CASSQDYSGLTRNEQFF.

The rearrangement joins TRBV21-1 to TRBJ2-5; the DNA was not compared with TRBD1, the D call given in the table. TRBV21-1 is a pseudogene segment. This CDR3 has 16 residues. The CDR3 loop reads CASSKRQGLGIETQYF. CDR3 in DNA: TGTGCCAGCAGCAAGCGACAGGGCCTGGGTATAGAGACCCAGTACTTC.

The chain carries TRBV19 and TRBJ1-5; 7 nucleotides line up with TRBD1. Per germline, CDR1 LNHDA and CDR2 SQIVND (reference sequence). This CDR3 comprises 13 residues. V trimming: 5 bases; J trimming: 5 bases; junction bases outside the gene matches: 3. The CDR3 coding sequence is TGTGCCAGTAGTCCCGGGACAGATCAGCCCCAGCATTTT. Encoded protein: CASSPGTDQPQHF.

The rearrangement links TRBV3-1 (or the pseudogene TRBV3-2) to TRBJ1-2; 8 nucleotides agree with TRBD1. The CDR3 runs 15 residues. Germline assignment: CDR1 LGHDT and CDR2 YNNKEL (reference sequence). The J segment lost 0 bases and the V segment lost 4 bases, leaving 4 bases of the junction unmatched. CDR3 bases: TGTGCCAGCAGCCCAGGGGGCGCAACTAACTATGGCTACACCTTC. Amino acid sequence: CASSPGGATNYGYTF.

CDR3 coding DNA: TGTGCCAGCAGCCAAGATCAGGGGATGAGGGAAAAACTGTTTTTT. This gives the protein CASSQDQGMREKLFF. The chain combines TRBV14 with TRBJ1-4; TRBD1 is a possible D gene (6 bases). Trimming left V 0 bases short and J 8 bases short, with 13 bases between. The CDR3 is 15 amino acids. Germline values: CDR1 SGHDN, CDR2 FVKESK.

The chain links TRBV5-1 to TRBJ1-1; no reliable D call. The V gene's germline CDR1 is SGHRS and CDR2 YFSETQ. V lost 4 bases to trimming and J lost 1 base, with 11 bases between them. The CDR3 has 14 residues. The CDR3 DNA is TGCGCCAGCAGCCTTACCCAAACGAACACTGAAGCTTTCTTT. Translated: CASSLTQTNTEAFF.

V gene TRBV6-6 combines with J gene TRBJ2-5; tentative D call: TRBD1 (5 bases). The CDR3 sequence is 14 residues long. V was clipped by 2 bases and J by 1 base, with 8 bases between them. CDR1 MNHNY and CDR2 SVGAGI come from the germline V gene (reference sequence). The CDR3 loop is CASSYGAGQETQYF. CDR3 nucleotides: TGTGCCAGCAGTTACGGGGCTGGCCAAGAGACCCAGTACTTC.

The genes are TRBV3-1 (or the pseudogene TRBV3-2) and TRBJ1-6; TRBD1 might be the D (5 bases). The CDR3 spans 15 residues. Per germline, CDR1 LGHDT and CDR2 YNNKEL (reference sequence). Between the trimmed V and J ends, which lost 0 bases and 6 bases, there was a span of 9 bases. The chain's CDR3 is CASSQEEGSNSPLHF. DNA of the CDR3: TGTGCCAGCAGCCAAGAGGAGGGGAGTAATTCACCCCTCCACTTT.

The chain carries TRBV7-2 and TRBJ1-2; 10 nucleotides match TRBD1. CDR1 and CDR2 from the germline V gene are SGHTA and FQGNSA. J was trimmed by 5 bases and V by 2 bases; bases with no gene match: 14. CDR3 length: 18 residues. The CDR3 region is CASSLYLLISDRGYGYTF. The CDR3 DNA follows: TGTGCCAGCAGCTTATACCTGCTGATCTCGGACAGGGGGTATGGCTACACCTTC.

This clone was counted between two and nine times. DNA for the CDR3: TGTGCCAGTAATTTAGACAGGAGGTCTGAAGCTTTCTTT. The encoded protein is CASNLDRRSEAFF. J is TRBJ1-1 and V is TRBV19; weak D call: TRBD1 (6 bases). Germline-derived CDR1 and CDR2 are LNHDA and SQIVND (reference sequence). There are 13 residues in the CDR3. The V end was cut by 7 bases, the J end by 6 bases, with 15 bases between.

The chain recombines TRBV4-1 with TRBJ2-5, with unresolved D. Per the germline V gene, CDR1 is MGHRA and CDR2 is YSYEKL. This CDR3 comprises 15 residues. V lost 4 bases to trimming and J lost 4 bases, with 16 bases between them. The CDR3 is CASSPTWVRAETQYF. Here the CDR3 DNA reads TGCGCCAGCAGCCCAACCTGGGTTCGAGCAGAGACCCAGTACTTC.

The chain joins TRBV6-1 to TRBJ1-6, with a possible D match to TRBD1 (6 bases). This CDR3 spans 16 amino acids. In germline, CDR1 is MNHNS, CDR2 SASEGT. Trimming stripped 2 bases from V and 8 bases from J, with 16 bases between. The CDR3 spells CASSERPTGLDSPLHF. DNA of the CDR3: TGTGCCAGCAGTGAAAGGCCAACAGGGTTGGATTCACCCCTCCACTTT.

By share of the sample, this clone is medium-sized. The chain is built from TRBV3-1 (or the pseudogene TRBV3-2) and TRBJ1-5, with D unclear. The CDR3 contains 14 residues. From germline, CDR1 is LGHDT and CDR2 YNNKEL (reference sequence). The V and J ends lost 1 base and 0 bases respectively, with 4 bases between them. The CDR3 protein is CASSQGYSNQPQHF. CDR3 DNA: TGTGCCAGCAGCCAAGGTTATAGCAATCAGCCCCAGCATTTT.

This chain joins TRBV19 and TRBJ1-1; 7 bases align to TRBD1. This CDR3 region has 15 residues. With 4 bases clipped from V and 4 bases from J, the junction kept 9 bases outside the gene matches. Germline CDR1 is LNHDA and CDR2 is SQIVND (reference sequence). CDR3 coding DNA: TGTGCCAGTAGTACCGACAGGGAAGCGCGCACTGAAGCTTTCTTT. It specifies CASSTDREARTEAFF.

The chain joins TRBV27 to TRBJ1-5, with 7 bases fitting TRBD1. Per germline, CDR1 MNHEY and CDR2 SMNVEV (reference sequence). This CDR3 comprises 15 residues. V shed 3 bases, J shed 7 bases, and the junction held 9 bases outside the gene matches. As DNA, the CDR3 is TGTGCCAGCAGTTTGTTTTGGCAGGGGGGACAGCCCCAGCATTTT. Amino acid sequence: CASSLFWQGGQPQHF.

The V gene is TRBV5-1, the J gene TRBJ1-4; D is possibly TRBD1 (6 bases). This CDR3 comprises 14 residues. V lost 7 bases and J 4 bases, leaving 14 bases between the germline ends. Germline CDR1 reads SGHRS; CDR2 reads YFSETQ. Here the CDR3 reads CASGDGTNNEKLFF. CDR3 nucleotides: TGCGCCAGCGGCGACGGGACAAATAATGAAAAACTGTTTTTT.

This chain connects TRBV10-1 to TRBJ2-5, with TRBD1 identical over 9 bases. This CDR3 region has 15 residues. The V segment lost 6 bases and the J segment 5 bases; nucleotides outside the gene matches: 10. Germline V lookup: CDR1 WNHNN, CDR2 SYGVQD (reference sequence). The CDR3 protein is CASSLNRGQWETQYF. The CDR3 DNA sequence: TGCGCCAGCAGCCTCAACAGGGGGCAATGGGAGACCCAGTACTTC.

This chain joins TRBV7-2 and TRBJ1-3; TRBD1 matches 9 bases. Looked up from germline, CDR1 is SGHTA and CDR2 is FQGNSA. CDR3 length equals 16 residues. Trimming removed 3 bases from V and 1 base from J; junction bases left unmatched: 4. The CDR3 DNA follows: TGTGCCAGCAGCTTCGTAGGGACAGGGTCTGGAAACACCATATATTTT. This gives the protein CASSFVGTGSGNTIYF.